Below are 11 T cell receptor beta chains sequenced from a single sample in a study of blood T cells in healthy people across ages. A sample-barcoded 5' primer and a J-beta primer mix were used in a second PCR of roughly 7 to 11 cycles. TCRdb reprocessed the 5' RACE reads via MiXCR and lists one record per CDR3 protein. The data contain about 720,000 distinct CDR3 sequences, 22% of them singletons. Sequenced: blood. The receptors come from a man between 65 and 85 years old in good health.

The V gene is TRBV19, the J gene TRBJ2-3; TRBD2 might be the D (6 bases). This CDR3 is built from 13 residues. CDR1 is LNHDA, CDR2 SQIVND, per germline (reference sequence). The germline V and J ends were trimmed by 5 bases and 4 bases, with 10 bases remaining between them. CDR3 amino acids: CASSVTGADTQYF. In DNA, the CDR3 is TGTGCCAGTAGTGTAACGGGGGCAGATACGCAGTATTTT.

The table lists this clonotype with a few counts. The CDR3 here is CASSFRRRSTEAFF. Written as DNA, the CDR3 is TGTGCCAGCAGCTTTCGCAGACGGAGCACTGAAGCTTTCTTT. This rearrangement joins TRBV7-3 to TRBJ1-1; D ambiguous. Looked up from germline, CDR1 is SGHTA and CDR2 is FQGTGA. With 3 bases removed from V and 4 bases from J, the gap between germline ends came to 12 bases. This CDR3 spans 14 amino acids.

The table lists this clonotype with a few counts. The chain uses TRBV4-1 and TRBJ1-2, with TRBD1 matching 7 bases. Germline-derived CDR1 and CDR2 are MGHRA and YSYEKL. V shed 0 bases, J shed 4 bases, and the junction held 2 bases outside the gene matches. This CDR3 contains 14 residues. In DNA form, the CDR3 reads TGCGCCAGCAGCCAAGATGGGGACAGCTATGGCTACACCTTC. Its translation is CASSQDGDSYGYTF.

This clonotype came up a few times. This chain links TRBV10-2 with TRBJ1-1; 7 positions match TRBD1. This CDR3 region has 14 residues. The germline CDR1 and CDR2 sequences are WSHSY and SAAADI. After removal of 4 bases from V and 6 bases from J, the junction contained 8 bases not matched to a gene. CDR3 amino acids: CASSGTGWAAEAFF. In DNA form, the CDR3 reads TGCGCCAGCAGTGGGACAGGCTGGGCCGCTGAAGCTTTCTTT.

V usage is TRBV11-2 and J usage is TRBJ2-1, with D unresolved. The J call may be wrong; the DNA end is better matched by TRBJ2-7. This CDR3 contains 15 residues. Germline-derived CDR1 and CDR2 are SGHAT and FQNNGV. In nucleotides, the CDR3 is TGTGCCAGCAGCTTAGCCGGGTGGGGTACGGACGAGCAGTACTTC. Its protein is CASSLAGWGTDEQYF.

The V gene is TRBV24-1, the J gene TRBJ2-5, with 7 bases matching TRBD2. The V segment lost 4 bases and the J segment 5 bases; nucleotides outside the gene matches: 9. CDR1 is KGHDR, CDR2 SFDVKD, per germline. The length of the CDR3 is 15 residues. The CDR3 sequence is CATSEWQGGWETQYF. CDR3 nucleotides: TGTGCCACCAGTGAGTGGCAGGGAGGGTGGGAGACCCAGTACTTC.

The chain is built from TRBV20-1 and TRBJ1-4; unclear D gene. V lost 3 bases to trimming and J lost 7 bases, with 15 bases between them. This CDR3 contains 14 residues. Germline V lookup: CDR1 DFQATT, CDR2 SNEGSKA (reference sequence). Here the CDR3 DNA reads TGCAGTGCTAGCGGACGGACTATGGGTGAAAAACTGTTTTTT. Amino acid sequence: CSASGRTMGEKLFF.

The chain couples TRBV5-4 to TRBJ2-5; 11 bases map to TRBD2. V trimming: 0 bases; J trimming: 5 bases; junction bases outside the gene matches: 12. Germline V lookup: CDR1 SGHNT, CDR2 YYREEE (reference sequence). The CDR3 has 18 residues. This chain's CDR3 is CASSLEVSGGASLETQYF. The CDR3 DNA is TGTGCCAGCAGCTTGGAGGTTAGCGGGGGGGCCTCCTTGGAGACCCAGTACTTC. Using reference TRBV5-4 and TRBJ2-5 for the parts outside the CDR3, the full variable domain is ETGVTQSPTHLIKTRGQQVTLRCSSQSGHNTVSWYQQALGQGPQFIFQYYREEENGRGNFPPRFSGLQFPNYSSELNVNALELDDSALYLCASSLEVSGGASLETQYFGPGTRLLVL.

CDR3 amino acids: CASSSGTRNNEQFF. The CDR3, as DNA: TGTGCCAGCAGTTCCGGGACTAGAAACAATGAGCAGTTCTTC. This chain joins TRBV12-3 or TRBV12-4 and TRBJ2-1; 8 bases match TRBD2. The CDR3 runs to 14 residues. The V and J ends lost 4 bases and 5 bases, in that order; junction bases with no gene match: 4.

V and J are TRBV12-3 or TRBV12-4 and TRBJ2-3; D possibly corresponds to TRBD2 (6 bases). This CDR3 spans 15 amino acids. Between the trimmed V and J ends, which lost 3 bases and 2 bases, there was a span of 12 bases. CDR3 sequence reads: CASSFAAGYTDTQYF. In nucleotides, the CDR3 is TGTGCCAGCAGTTTCGCTGCGGGATACACAGATACGCAGTATTTT.

The chain uses TRBV5-1 and TRBJ1-1; D unresolved. The CDR3 contains 14 residues. Germline loops: CDR1 SGHRS, CDR2 YFSETQ. Trimming took off 0 bases at V and 4 bases at J, with 10 bases between the two ends. The CDR3 here is CASSLGAAVTEAFF. The CDR3 DNA reads TGCGCCAGCAGCTTGGGTGCAGCTGTCACTGAAGCTTTCTTT.